Presented here are 6 T cell receptor beta chains from one specimen sequenced in a study of T cell repertoires in cytomegalovirus infection. Via MiXCR, TCRdb re-called the reads, giving one row per CDR3 protein. The sample includes some 920,000 distinct CDR3 sequences, about 33% of them seen just once. These receptors have no identified antigens. The specimen was cultured CD8+ T cells from PBMCs, collected from culture after CMV antigen stimulation. The receptor source for this set is a human donor in good health (CMV status not recorded). Some clones in this sample may be carry-over from other donors' samples.

The chain is built from TRBV7-9 and TRBJ2-4; the D gene is possibly TRBD2 (6 bases). The V end was cut by 1 base, the J end by 6 bases, with 16 bases between. The CDR3 sequence is 16 residues long. The germline V gene encodes CDR1 SEHNR and CDR2 FQNEAQ (reference sequence). CDR3 protein: CASSLGSIRGGNIQYF. For the CDR3, the DNA is TGTGCCAGCAGCTTAGGCAGCATAAGGGGAGGAAACATTCAGTACTTC.

This clonotype has only one observation. CDR3 amino acids: CSVEDTTSGGADTQYF. The CDR3 nucleotides read TGCAGCGTTGAAGATACGACTAGCGGGGGGGCGGATACGCAGTATTTT. J is TRBJ2-3 and V is TRBV29-1, with 14 bases matching TRBD2. The CDR3 length is 16 residues. After removal of 0 bases from V and 6 bases from J, the junction contained 5 bases not matched to a gene. Germline CDR1 and CDR2: SQVTM and ANQGSEA.

This clonotype was observed a handful of times. The chain uses TRBV27 and TRBJ2-7; D remains ambiguous. The CDR3 is 15 amino acids. V was trimmed by 3 bases and J by 2 bases, leaving 14 bases between them. The V gene's germline CDR1 is MNHEY and CDR2 SMNVEV (reference sequence). The CDR3 loop reads CASSFSNSPPYEQYF. CDR3 in DNA: TGTGCCAGCAGTTTCTCCAACAGTCCCCCCTACGAGCAGTACTTC.

The chain has TRBV10-3 and TRBJ2-1; 11 nucleotides match TRBD2. This CDR3 has 16 amino acids. The ends lost 2 bases at V and 4 bases at J; junction bases unmatched: 4. CDR1 is ENHRY, CDR2 SYGVKD, per germline. The CDR3 coding sequence is TGTGCCATCAGTGAGCCGGGACTAGCGGAATACAATGAGCAGTTCTTC. This codes for CAISEPGLAEYNEQFF.

This clonotype turned up a few times. The chain recombines TRBV6-1 with TRBJ2-7, with D possibly called TRBD1 or TRBD2 (5 bases each). V was shortened by 8 bases and J by 3 bases, with 20 bases between the two germline ends. Germline values: CDR1 MNHNS, CDR2 SASEGT. This CDR3 region has 15 residues. The CDR3 spells CASGPGIGALYEQYV. CDR3 nucleotides: TGTGCCAGCGGACCCGGGATAGGGGCCCTCTACGAGCAGTACGTC.

The J gene is TRBJ2-7, the V gene TRBV5-6; possibly TRBD2 for D (5 bases). Germline CDR1 SGHDT, CDR2 YYEEEE. V lost 3 bases and J 12 bases, leaving 19 bases between the germline ends. The CDR3 totals 13 residues. CDR3 sequence: CASSSGNSIAGYV. In DNA, the CDR3 is TGTGCCAGCAGCTCCGGGAACTCCATCGCTGGGTACGTC.